This T cell receptor (beta chain) was retrieved from a study of blood T cell repertoires in COVID-19. On the study more broadly: Sites across the United States, Italy and Spain contributed samples from acute and convalescent COVID-19.

Under the authors' procedure: Amplification with reference gene primers provided the estimates of nucleated cell counts. Produced via immunoSEQ multiplex PCR; TCRdb's table is partial and in-frame only. The DNA was the basis for D and trimming; V, J and clone size are from that table. The profile covers about 190,000 clones, with 88% appearing a single time and around 1.5% taken by the ten largest. Germline V gene lookup returns CDR1 SGHNT and CDR2 YYREEE (reference sequence). V was pared by 2 bases and J by 7 bases, with 9 bases of the junction left unmatched. The CDR3 consists of 15 residues. The chain has TRBV5-4 and TRBJ1-2; 9 bases match TRBD1. Sample: peripheral blood. The clonotype originates from a man aged 18 to 30 with active or convalescent COVID-19. The CDR3 bases are TGTGCCAGCAGCTTCCCCGGGACAGGGACGCTTGGCTACACCTTC. This gives the protein CASSFPGTGTLGYTF.